A selection of T cell receptor beta chains follows, all from one sample in a study of CD4 and CD8 cells across lung adenocarcinoma regions. Via MiXCR, TCRdb re-called the PCR reads, giving one row per CDR3 protein. The sample has approximately 7,700 distinct CDR3 sequences, around 58% seen once. The sequenced sample was CD4+ T cells from the center of a lung tumor. Every receptor here comes from a female donor with lung adenocarcinoma. The CD4 and CD8 labels of this study may be unreliable. Each CDR3 is given with its conserved first and last residue. Each record gives: D gene, V gene, clone size, J gene, CDR3 DNA, CDR3 protein. D genes are given only for firm matches. Clone size appears in some rows only: once, few, many, or a class for an expanded clone.

D gene: TRBD2; V gene: TRBV7-2; clone size: -; J gene: TRBJ2-1; CDR3 DNA: TGTGCCAGCAGCCCAGGACTAGCGGGAGTGGGCGAGCAGTTCTTC; CDR3 protein: CASSPGLAGVGEQFF
D gene: TRBD1; V gene: TRBV10-2; clone size: -; J gene: TRBJ2-6; CDR3 DNA: TGCGCCAGCAGTGAGGGCAGGGGGCGGTCTGGGGCCAACGTCCTGACTTTC; CDR3 protein: CASSEGRGRSGANVLTF
D gene: TRBD2; V gene: TRBV5-1; clone size: -; J gene: TRBJ2-1; CDR3 DNA: TGCGCCAGCAGATCGCGGGGTAGCGGGAGTGGTTACAATGAGCAGTTCTTC; CDR3 protein: CASRSRGSGSGYNEQFF
D gene: TRBD2; V gene: TRBV6-5; clone size: -; J gene: TRBJ2-3; CDR3 DNA: TGTGCCAGCAGTTACCGGAGACTAGCGGGAGATGAAGATACGCAGTATTTT; CDR3 protein: CASSYRRLAGDEDTQYF
D gene: -; V gene: TRBV28; clone size: medium-sized; J gene: TRBJ2-5; CDR3 DNA: TGTGCCAGCAGTAAGGGATGGGGGCAGCAGTACTTC; CDR3 protein: CASSKGWGQQYF
D gene: -; V gene: TRBV27; clone size: medium-sized; J gene: TRBJ2-1; CDR3 DNA: TGTGCCAGCAGTTTAGCTAGGACCCCCCACAATGAGCAGTTCTTC; CDR3 protein: CASSLARTPHNEQFF
D gene: -; V gene: TRBV6-1; clone size: -; J gene: TRBJ2-7; CDR3 DNA: TGTGCCAGCACCTTGAGCCAGTACTCCTACGAGCAGTACTTC; CDR3 protein: CASTLSQYSYEQYF
D gene: -; V gene: TRBV7-8; clone size: -; J gene: TRBJ2-6; CDR3 DNA: TGTGCCAGCTCCCGGGACTTATCTGGGGCCAACGTCCTGACTTTC; CDR3 protein: CASSRDLSGANVLTF
D gene: TRBD1; V gene: TRBV6-1; clone size: medium-sized; J gene: TRBJ2-2; CDR3 DNA: TGTGCCAGCAGTGAACGGACAGGGTACACCGGGGAGCTGTTTTTT; CDR3 protein: CASSERTGYTGELFF
D gene: -; V gene: TRBV27; clone size: -; J gene: TRBJ2-5; CDR3 DNA: TGTGCCAGCACCATCGGCGGCGGGGACCGAAACACCCAGTACTTC; CDR3 protein: CASTIGGGDRNTQYF
D gene: TRBD2; V gene: TRBV27; clone size: few; J gene: TRBJ2-7; CDR3 DNA: TGTGCCAGCAGTTCTCAGCGGGACTCCTACGAGCAGTACTTC; CDR3 protein: CASSSQRDSYEQYF
D gene: -; V gene: TRBV27; clone size: few; J gene: TRBJ1-1; CDR3 DNA: TGTGCCAGCAGTTTGGCGGGGAACACTGAAGCTTTCTTT; CDR3 protein: CASSLAGNTEAFF
D gene: -; V gene: TRBV6-8; clone size: -; J gene: TRBJ2-5; CDR3 DNA: TGTGCCAGCAGTTATCCGGGACTGTTCTTC; CDR3 protein: CASSYPGLFF
D gene: TRBD2; V gene: TRBV27; clone size: few; J gene: TRBJ2-1; CDR3 DNA: TGTGCCAGCAGTACTAGCGGAAATTACAATGAGCAGTTCTTC; CDR3 protein: CASSTSGNYNEQFF
D gene: TRBD2; V gene: TRBV6-1; clone size: few; J gene: TRBJ2-5; CDR3 DNA: TGTGCCAGCAGTGAAATAGCGGGGGGGCAAGAGACCCAGTACTTC; CDR3 protein: CASSEIAGGQETQYF
D gene: TRBD2; V gene: TRBV20-1; clone size: few; J gene: TRBJ2-3; CDR3 DNA: TGCAGTGCTAGCCCTAGCGGGACACGCACAGATACGCAGTATTTT; CDR3 protein: CSASPSGTRTDTQYF
D gene: -; V gene: TRBV6-1; clone size: few; J gene: TRBJ2-1; CDR3 DNA: TGTGCCAGCATAAAGTTCCTCGACTCCGTCTTTGGGCAGTTCTTC; CDR3 protein: CASIKFLDSVFGQFF
D gene: TRBD1; V gene: TRBV27; clone size: few; J gene: TRBJ1-5; CDR3 DNA: TGTGCCAGTAGGGGACAGCCCAATCAGCCCCAGCATTTT; CDR3 protein: CASRGQPNQPQHF
D gene: TRBD2; V gene: TRBV7-9; clone size: -; J gene: TRBJ2-5; CDR3 DNA: TGTGCCAGCAGCCAGGGACTAGGCTCGGAGACCCAGTACTTC; CDR3 protein: CASSQGLGSETQYF
D gene: -; V gene: TRBV27; clone size: -; J gene: TRBJ2-3; CDR3 DNA: TGTGCCAGCAGCAGAAGGTATGTAGAGACGCAGTATTTT; CDR3 protein: CASSRRYVETQYF
D gene: -; V gene: TRBV6-2/TRBV6-3; clone size: many; J gene: TRBJ2-3; CDR3 DNA: TGTGCCAGCAGTTCGGGGACCGCTAGCACAGATACGCAGTATTTT; CDR3 protein: CASSSGTASTDTQYF
D gene: -; V gene: TRBV6-5; clone size: large; J gene: TRBJ2-2; CDR3 DNA: TGTGCCAGCCACTCGGGCCGGGAGCTGTTTTTT; CDR3 protein: CASHSGRELFF